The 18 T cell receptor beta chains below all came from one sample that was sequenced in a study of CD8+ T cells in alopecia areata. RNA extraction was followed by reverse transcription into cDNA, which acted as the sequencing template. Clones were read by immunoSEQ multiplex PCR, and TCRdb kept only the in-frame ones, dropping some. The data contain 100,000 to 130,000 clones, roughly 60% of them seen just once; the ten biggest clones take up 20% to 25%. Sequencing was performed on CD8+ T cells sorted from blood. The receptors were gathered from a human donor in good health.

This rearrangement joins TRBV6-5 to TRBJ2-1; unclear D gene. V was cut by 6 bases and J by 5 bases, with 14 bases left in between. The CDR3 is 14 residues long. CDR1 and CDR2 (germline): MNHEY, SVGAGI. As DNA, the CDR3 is TGTGCCAGCAGAATAGAAGCCCATAACAATGAGCAGTTCTTC. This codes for CASRIEAHNNEQFF.

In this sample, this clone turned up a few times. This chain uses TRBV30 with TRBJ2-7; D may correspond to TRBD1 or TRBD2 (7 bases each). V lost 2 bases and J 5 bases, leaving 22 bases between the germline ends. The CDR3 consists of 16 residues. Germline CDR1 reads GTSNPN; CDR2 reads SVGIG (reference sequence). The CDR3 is CAWSWTAVQGGDEQYF. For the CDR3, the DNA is TGTGCCTGGAGTTGGACGGCCGTTCAGGGGGGGGACGAGCAGTACTTC. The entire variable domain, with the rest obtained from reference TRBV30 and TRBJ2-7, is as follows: SQTIHQWPATLVQPVGSPLSLECTVEGTSNPNLYWYRQAAGRGLQLLFYSVGIGQISSEVPQNLSASRPQDRQFILSSKKLLLSDSGFYLCAWSWTAVQGGDEQYFGPGTRLTVT.

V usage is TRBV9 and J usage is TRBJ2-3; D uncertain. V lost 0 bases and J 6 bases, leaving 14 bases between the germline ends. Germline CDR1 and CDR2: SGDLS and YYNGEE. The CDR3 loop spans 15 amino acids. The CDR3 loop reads CASSVAHQLLDTQYF. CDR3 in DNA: TGTGCCAGCAGCGTAGCCCACCAACTACTTGATACGCAGTATTTT.

The CDR3 is CASSPWDGNTEAFF. In nucleotides, the CDR3 is TGTGCCAGCTCACCCTGGGACGGGAACACTGAAGCTTTCTTT. The chain combines TRBV18 with TRBJ1-1, with D possibly being TRBD1 (5 bases). This CDR3 comprises 14 residues. Germline lookup yields CDR1 KGHSH and CDR2 LQKENI. Trimming cost V 3 bases and J 1 base, with 9 bases left between them.

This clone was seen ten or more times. CDR3 in amino acids: CASSQVTQGPAYEQYF. The CDR3 DNA reads as TGTGCCAGCAGCCAAGTCACGCAGGGGCCGGCCTACGAGCAGTACTTC. The chain employs TRBV7-2 and TRBJ2-7; tentative D call: TRBD1 (6 bases). The V gene lost 5 bases and the J gene lost 2 bases, with 19 bases spanning the gap. Germline CDR1 reads SGHTA; CDR2 reads FQGNSA. The CDR3 contains 16 residues.

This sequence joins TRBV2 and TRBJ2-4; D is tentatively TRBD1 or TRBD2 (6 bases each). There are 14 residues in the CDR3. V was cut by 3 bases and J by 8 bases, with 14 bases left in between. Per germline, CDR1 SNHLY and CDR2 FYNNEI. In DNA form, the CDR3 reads TGTGCCAGCAGTGACCGGGGGCGCGCAGACATTCAGTACTTC. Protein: CASSDRGRADIQYF. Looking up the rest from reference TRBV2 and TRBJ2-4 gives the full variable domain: EPEVTQTPSHQVTQMGQEVILRCVPISNHLYFYWYRQILGQKVEFLVSFYNNEISEKSEIFDDQFSVERPDGSNFTLKIRSTKLEDSAMYFCASSDRGRADIQYFGAGTRLSVL.

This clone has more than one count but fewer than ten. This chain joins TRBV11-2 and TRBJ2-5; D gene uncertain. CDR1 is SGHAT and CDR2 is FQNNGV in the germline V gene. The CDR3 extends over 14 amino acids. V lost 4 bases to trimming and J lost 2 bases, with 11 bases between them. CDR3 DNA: TGTGCCAGCAGCTCCCTATGGAAACAAGAGACCCAGTACTTC. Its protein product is CASSSLWKQETQYF.

This CDR3 reads CASSQDWSGTQYF. The CDR3 nucleotides are TGCGCCAGCAGCCAAGATTGGTCGGGTACGCAGTATTTT. V gene TRBV4-3 combines with J gene TRBJ2-3; D is uncertain. V was pared by 0 bases and J by 8 bases, with 9 bases between. This CDR3 contains 13 residues. In germline, CDR1 is LGHNA, CDR2 YSLEER.

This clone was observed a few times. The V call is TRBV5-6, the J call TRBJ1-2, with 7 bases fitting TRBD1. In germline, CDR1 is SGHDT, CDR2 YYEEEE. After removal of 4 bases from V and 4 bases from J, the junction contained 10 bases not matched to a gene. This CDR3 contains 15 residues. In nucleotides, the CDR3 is TGTGCCAGCAGCATCCCCGGGACAGATTTCTATGGCTACACCTTC. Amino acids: CASSIPGTDFYGYTF.

The CDR3 nucleotides are TGTGCCAGCAGTGAGCTGGGACTAGCGGGCGTCTACGAGCAGTACTTC. This codes for CASSELGLAGVYEQYF. The gene calls are TRBV6-1 and TRBJ2-7; the match to TRBD2 covers 12 bases. V shed 3 bases, J shed 3 bases, and the junction held 6 bases outside the gene matches. Germline CDR1 is MNHNS and CDR2 is SASEGT. This CDR3 is 16 amino acids long.

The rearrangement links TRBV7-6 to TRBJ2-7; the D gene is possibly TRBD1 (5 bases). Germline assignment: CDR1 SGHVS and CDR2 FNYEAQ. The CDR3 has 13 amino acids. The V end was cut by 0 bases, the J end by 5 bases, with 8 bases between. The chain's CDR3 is CASSLAWGHEQYF. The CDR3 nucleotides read TGTGCCAGCAGCTTAGCGTGGGGCCACGAGCAGTACTTC.

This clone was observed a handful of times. This CDR3 is CASSPGAGREQYF. The DNA of the CDR3 is TGTGCCAGCAGCCCAGGGGCAGGCCGGGAGCAGTACTTC. The chain combines TRBV7-8 with TRBJ2-7, with TRBD1 as a possible D gene (6 bases). The CDR3 consists of 13 residues. Trimming took off 5 bases at V and 7 bases at J, with 15 bases between the two ends. Germline V gene lookup returns CDR1 SGHVS and CDR2 FQNEAQ.

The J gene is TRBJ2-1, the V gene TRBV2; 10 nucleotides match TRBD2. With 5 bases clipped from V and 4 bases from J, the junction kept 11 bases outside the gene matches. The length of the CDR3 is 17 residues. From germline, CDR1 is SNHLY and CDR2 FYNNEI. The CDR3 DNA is TGTGCCAGCAGTACCATTACTAGCGGGACGGGATACAATGAGCAGTTCTTC. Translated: CASSTITSGTGYNEQFF.

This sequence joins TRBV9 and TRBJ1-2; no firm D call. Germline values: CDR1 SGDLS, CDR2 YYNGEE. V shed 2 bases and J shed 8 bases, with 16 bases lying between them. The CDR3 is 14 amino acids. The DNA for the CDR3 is TGTGCCAGCAGCGTCGACGACGCCCCGGGCGGCTACACCTTC. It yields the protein CASSVDDAPGGYTF.

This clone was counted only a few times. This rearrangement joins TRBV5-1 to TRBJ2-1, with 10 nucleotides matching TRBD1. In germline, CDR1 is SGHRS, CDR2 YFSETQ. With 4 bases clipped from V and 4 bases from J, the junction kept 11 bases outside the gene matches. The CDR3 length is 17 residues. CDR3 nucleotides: TGCGCCAGCAGCGGAACGACAGGGGGCGTTTGGTACAATGAGCAGTTCTTC. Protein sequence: CASSGTTGGVWYNEQFF.

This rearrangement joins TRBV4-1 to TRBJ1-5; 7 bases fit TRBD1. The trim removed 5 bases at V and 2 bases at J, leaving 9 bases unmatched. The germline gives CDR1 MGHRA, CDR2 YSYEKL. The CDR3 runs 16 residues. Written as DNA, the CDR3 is TGCGCCAGCAGCAAAACACAGGGGTTGGGCAATCAGCCCCAGCATTTT. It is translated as CASSKTQGLGNQPQHF.

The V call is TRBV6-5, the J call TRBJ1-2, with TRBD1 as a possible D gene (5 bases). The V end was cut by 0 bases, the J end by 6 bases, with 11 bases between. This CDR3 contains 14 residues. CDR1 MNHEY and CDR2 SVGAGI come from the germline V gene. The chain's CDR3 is CASSYSVRGHGYTF. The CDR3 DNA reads TGTGCCAGCAGTTACTCGGTCCGGGGCCATGGCTACACCTTC.

This chain's CDR3 is CASSLAFLTGGPRETQYF. The CDR3 DNA reads as TGCGCCAGCAGCTTGGCCTTCTTGACGGGGGGGCCCAGAGAGACCCAGTACTTC. V gene TRBV5-1 combines with J gene TRBJ2-5; 8 bases map to TRBD2. From germline, CDR1 is SGHRS and CDR2 YFSETQ. Unmatched junction bases numbered 14, after V lost 0 bases and J lost 4 bases. The CDR3 runs to 18 residues.